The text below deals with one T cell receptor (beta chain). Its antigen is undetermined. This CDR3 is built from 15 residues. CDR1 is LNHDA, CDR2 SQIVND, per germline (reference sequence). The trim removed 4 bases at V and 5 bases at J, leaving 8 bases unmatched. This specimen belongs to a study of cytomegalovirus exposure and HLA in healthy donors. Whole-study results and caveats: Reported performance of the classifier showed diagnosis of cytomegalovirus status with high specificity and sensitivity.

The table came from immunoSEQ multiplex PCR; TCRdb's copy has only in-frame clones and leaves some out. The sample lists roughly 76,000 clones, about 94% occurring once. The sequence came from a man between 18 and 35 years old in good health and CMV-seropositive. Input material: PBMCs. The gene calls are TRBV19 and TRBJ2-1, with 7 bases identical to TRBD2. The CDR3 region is CASSRRGTTNNEQFF. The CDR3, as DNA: TGTGCCAGTAGTAGGCGCGGGACTACAAACAATGAGCAGTTCTTC.